The 27 T cell receptor beta chains below were found in one sample sequenced in a study of blood T cell repertoires in COVID-19. This table comes from immunoSEQ multiplex PCR, and its TCRdb copy is limited to in-frame clones, with some not included. Of some 360,000 clones in the sample, roughly 90% were seen once. Sequenced: peripheral blood. The origin of the receptors is a woman aged 60-75 years with COVID-19, enrolled during active disease.

The chain has TRBV6-5 and TRBJ1-3, with D tentatively TRBD1 (5 bases). Germline loops: CDR1 MNHEY, CDR2 SVGAGI. This CDR3 contains 13 residues. V shed 6 bases and J shed 5 bases, with 11 bases lying between them. The chain's CDR3 is CASRGGFRNTIYF. The CDR3 nucleotides read TGTGCCAGCAGGGGGGGGTTTAGAAACACCATATATTTT.

This clone was found a few times. The genes are TRBV3-1 (or the pseudogene TRBV3-2) and TRBJ1-3; D possibly corresponds to TRBD1 (5 bases). CDR3 length: 17 residues. Germline V gene lookup returns CDR1 LGHDT and CDR2 YNNKEL (reference sequence). Trimming took off 0 bases at V and 2 bases at J, with 14 bases between the two ends. CDR3 region: CASSQDFVMGPGNTIYF. The CDR3 DNA reads TGTGCCAGCAGCCAAGATTTTGTGATGGGGCCTGGAAACACCATATATTTT.

This chain links TRBV5-1 with TRBJ1-3; D uncertain. Trimming cost V 4 bases and J 0 bases, with 20 bases left between them. The CDR3 has 18 amino acids. Germline values: CDR1 SGHRS, CDR2 YFSETQ. The CDR3 nucleotides are TGCGCCAGCAGCCGACTTGCGCCCACCGGAGGCTCTGGAAACACCATATATTTT. Its translation is CASSRLAPTGGSGNTIYF.

The chain links TRBV10-1 to TRBJ2-7; unclear D gene. The CDR3 extends over 12 amino acids. The V gene lost 3 bases and the J gene lost 1 base, with 4 bases spanning the gap. From germline, CDR1 is WNHNN and CDR2 SYGVQD (reference sequence). CDR3 protein: CASSDLSYEQYF. The CDR3 bases are TGCGCCAGCAGTGACCTGTCCTACGAGCAGTACTTC.

The rearrangement links TRBV28 to TRBJ1-6; D is ambiguous. CDR3 size: 13 residues. The V end was cut by 3 bases, the J end by 9 bases, with 9 bases between. Germline V lookup: CDR1 MDHEN, CDR2 SYDVKM. The CDR3 loop reads CASSFDAVSPLHF. Written as DNA, the CDR3 is TGTGCCAGCAGTTTTGATGCAGTTTCACCCCTCCACTTT.

This sequence joins TRBV9 and TRBJ1-6, with 10 bases fitting TRBD1. J was trimmed by 7 bases and V by 0 bases; bases with no gene match: 1. The germline V gene has CDR1 SGDLS and CDR2 YYNGEE. The CDR3 has 15 amino acids. The CDR3 loop is CASSVVDRGNSPLHF. For the CDR3, the DNA is TGTGCCAGCAGCGTAGTGGACAGGGGGAATTCACCCCTCCACTTT.

This clone was seen only once. V is TRBV9 and J is TRBJ2-1; TRBD1 agrees at 8 bases. V gave up 3 bases and J gave up 9 bases; unmatched junction bases: 8. The CDR3 extends over 14 amino acids. Germline CDR1 reads SGDLS; CDR2 reads YYNGEE. The DNA for the CDR3 is TGTGCCAGCAGCGCGACAGGGGAGCTAGGTGAGCAGTTCTTC. Protein product: CASSATGELGEQFF.

This chain connects TRBV12-3 or TRBV12-4 to TRBJ1-2; TRBD1 matches at 8 bases. The CDR3 has 13 amino acids. The trim removed 5 bases at V and 8 bases at J, leaving 7 bases unmatched. CDR3 bases: TGTGCCAGCAGTGACAGGGGAACGTTGGGCTACACCTTC. Its translation is CASSDRGTLGYTF.

The chain carries TRBV3-1 (or the pseudogene TRBV3-2) and TRBJ1-1, with 7 bases matching TRBD1. Germline loops: CDR1 LGHDT, CDR2 YNNKEL (reference sequence). The J segment lost 6 bases and the V segment lost 4 bases, leaving 11 bases of the junction unmatched. CDR3 length: 15 amino acids. CDR3 nucleotides: TGTGCCAGCAGCCCCTCAGGGGGTTCCGGGGCTGAAGCTTTCTTT. The encoded protein is CASSPSGGSGAEAFF.

The chain couples TRBV28 to TRBJ2-7; the match to TRBD1 covers 9 bases. Per germline, CDR1 MDHEN and CDR2 SYDVKM. J was trimmed by 6 bases and V by 6 bases; bases with no gene match: 9. The CDR3 totals 14 residues. The CDR3 coding sequence is TGTGCCAGCAGACTGGGGGACAGGGAGGGCGAGCAGTACTTC. Translated, it gives CASRLGDREGEQYF.

The chain links TRBV27 to TRBJ1-2, with 12 bases aligning to TRBD1. The V segment lost 5 bases and the J segment 6 bases; nucleotides outside the gene matches: 7. Germline assignment: CDR1 MNHEY and CDR2 SMNVEV (reference sequence). CDR3 length equals 15 residues. CDR3 in DNA: TGTGCCAGCAGTCCCGAGGGACAGGGGGCTCATGGCTACACCTTC. It yields the protein CASSPEGQGAHGYTF.

On this clone: Mismatch with germline at one junction end may stem from a read error. The chain combines TRBV20-1 with TRBJ1-1; D ambiguous. The CDR3 has 13 residues. In germline, CDR1 is DFQATT, CDR2 SNEGSKA (reference sequence). CDR3 DNA sequence: TGCAGTGCTAGTACCCGAGTGAAGACTGAAGCTTTCTTT. It is translated as CSASTRVKTEAFF.

The chain links TRBV7-3 to TRBJ1-6; 8 bases match TRBD1. Germline-derived CDR1 and CDR2 are SGHTA and FQGTGA. The CDR3 covers 17 residues. With V trimmed by 1 base and J by 5 bases, 7 bases remained unmatched. The chain's CDR3 is CASSLKDRAIDNSPLHF. The CDR3 DNA follows: TGTGCCAGCAGCTTAAAGGACAGGGCGATCGATAATTCACCCCTCCACTTT.

The chain couples TRBV27 to TRBJ2-1; no clear D gene. Trimming took 3 bases from V and 13 from J, leaving 13 bases between them. CDR1 and CDR2 (germline): MNHEY, SMNVEV (reference sequence). The CDR3 is 12 amino acids. In DNA form, the CDR3 reads TGTGCCAGCAGTTTCGGGTACGGAGCACAGTTCTTC. As protein: CASSFGYGAQFF.

This chain links TRBV7-9 with TRBJ2-3; 7 nucleotides match TRBD2. V was clipped by 1 base and J by 1 base; unmatched bases: 8. The CDR3 is made up of 17 amino acids. Germline CDR1 reads SEHNR; CDR2 reads FQNEAQ (reference sequence). CDR3 in amino acids: CASSLGQVTSGTDTQYF. CDR3 DNA: TGTGCCAGCAGCTTAGGGCAGGTAACTAGCGGCACAGATACGCAGTATTTT.

The J gene is TRBJ1-5, the V gene TRBV19, with TRBD1 matching 10 bases. Trimming removed 4 bases from V and 6 bases from J; junction bases left unmatched: 3. CDR3 length equals 14 residues. Germline values: CDR1 LNHDA, CDR2 SQIVND (reference sequence). The CDR3 region is CASSRDRGGQPQHF. The DNA for the CDR3 is TGTGCCAGTAGTAGGGACAGGGGCGGTCAGCCCCAGCATTTT.

The genes are TRBV5-8 and TRBJ2-7; possible D gene TRBD2, 6 bases. Germline CDR1 and CDR2: SGHTS and YDEGEE. The CDR3 spans 13 residues. The CDR3 here is CAWRGVSSYEQYF. The CDR3 DNA reads as TGTGCGTGGAGGGGCGTCAGCTCCTACGAGCAGTACTTC.

This rearrangement joins TRBV6-5 to TRBJ2-1; D is uncertain. CDR1 is MNHEY, CDR2 SVGAGI, per germline. The V gene lost 3 bases and the J gene lost 8 bases, with 5 bases spanning the gap. There are 11 residues in the CDR3. Written as DNA, the CDR3 is TGTGCCAGCAGTTATTTCGATGAGCAGTTCTTC. This codes for CASSYFDEQFF.

The rearrangement links TRBV28 to TRBJ1-2; D gene unclear. The CDR3 consists of 14 residues. Per the germline V gene, CDR1 is MDHEN and CDR2 is SYDVKM. V lost 2 bases and J lost 4, with 11 bases in between. In DNA, the CDR3 is TGTGCCAGCAGTTTAACAAACATCGCCTATGGCTACACCTTC. Amino acids: CASSLTNIAYGYTF.

The CDR3 DNA reads TGTGCCAGCAGCTCGTGGGCCGACACTGAAGCTTTCTTT. Its translation: CASSSWADTEAFF. This sequence joins TRBV7-9 and TRBJ1-1; no clear D. Trimming took 4 bases from V and 3 from J, leaving 9 bases between them. Germline V lookup: CDR1 SEHNR, CDR2 FQNEAQ (reference sequence). CDR3 length: 13 residues. The entire variable domain, with the rest obtained from reference TRBV7-9 and TRBJ1-1, is as follows: DTGVSQNPRHKITKRGQNVTFRCDPISEHNRLYWYRQTLGQGPEFLTYFQNEAQLEKSRLLSDRFSAERPKGSFSTLEIQRTEQGDSAMYLCASSSWADTEAFFGQGTRLTVV.

J is TRBJ2-1 and V is TRBV2, with TRBD2 identical over 8 bases. Trimming cost V 7 bases and J 4 bases; bases outside gene matches: 9. This CDR3 contains 15 residues. The germline V gene encodes CDR1 SNHLY and CDR2 FYNNEI. CDR3 in amino acids: CASNRAGATYNEQFF. As DNA, the CDR3 is TGTGCCAGCAACAGAGCGGGGGCCACGTACAATGAGCAGTTCTTC.

This sequence joins TRBV7-2 and TRBJ1-1, with a tentative D call TRBD1 (6 bases). V was cut by 5 bases and J by 3 bases, with 10 bases left in between. The CDR3 runs to 13 residues. In germline, CDR1 is SGHTA, CDR2 FQGNSA. This CDR3 is CASSVDRYTEAFF. DNA of the CDR3: TGTGCCAGCAGCGTCGACAGGTACACTGAAGCTTTCTTT.

This sequence joins TRBV4-2 and TRBJ1-5; 7 nucleotides agree with TRBD1. Germline V gene sequence: CDR1 LGHNA, CDR2 YNFKEQ. Trimming cost V 3 bases and J 4 bases; bases outside gene matches: 9. CDR3 size: 16 residues. The CDR3 DNA reads TGTGCCAGCAGCCAGGGTACGACAGGGACAAATCAGCCCCAGCATTTT. It specifies CASSQGTTGTNQPQHF.

The CDR3 bases are TGTGCCATCAGACCCGGGACAGAAAACTATGGCTACACCTTC. Translated, it gives CAIRPGTENYGYTF. V gene TRBV10-3 combines with J gene TRBJ1-2; TRBD1 matches at 7 bases. The CDR3 extends over 14 amino acids. In germline, CDR1 is ENHRY, CDR2 SYGVKD. V lost 6 bases, J lost 2 bases, and 6 bases stayed unmatched.

This clone was counted once. The chain has TRBV7-3 and TRBJ2-2, with 7 positions matching TRBD1. Germline CDR1 is SGHTA and CDR2 is FQGTGA. J was trimmed by 4 bases and V by 3 bases; bases with no gene match: 8. The CDR3 has 16 residues. The CDR3 is CASSLPPGQFTGELFF. The CDR3 DNA follows: TGTGCCAGCAGCTTGCCTCCGGGACAGTTCACCGGGGAGCTGTTTTTT.

The gene calls are TRBV27 and TRBJ2-7, with 12 bases matching TRBD2. Germline trimming cut 5 bases from V and 3 bases from J; bases unmatched to any gene: 8. The CDR3 totals 16 residues. Germline loops: CDR1 MNHEY, CDR2 SMNVEV (reference sequence). The CDR3 reads CASSPNGLAGLYEQYF. In DNA form, the CDR3 reads TGTGCCAGCAGTCCCAACGGACTAGCGGGGCTCTACGAGCAGTACTTC.

This sequence joins TRBV6-2 or TRBV6-3 and TRBJ2-1, with 7 bases aligning to TRBD2. Germline V gene lookup returns CDR1 MNHEY and CDR2 SVGEGT. The CDR3 is 15 residues long. Losses at the gene ends were 2 bases for V and 10 bases for J; bases not matched to a gene: 11. The CDR3 sequence is CASSYDLAVSVEQFF. CDR3 DNA: TGTGCCAGCAGTTACGATCTAGCGGTAAGCGTGGAGCAGTTCTTC.